This T cell receptor (beta chain) was sequenced for a study of blood T cell repertoires in COVID-19. For the study at large: Acute and convalescent COVID-19 samples came from the United States, Italy and Spain. Sources were T cells, B-cell-depleted T cells, or PBMCs; the material itself was cDNA or gDNA.

Authors' processing steps: Cell counts per sample came from amplifying reference gene primers. The protocol was immunoSEQ multiplex PCR, while the TCRdb copy is restricted to in-frame clones and leaves out a portion. V, J and clone size reflect that table, while D and trimming were determined from the DNA. The repertoire includes approximately 210,000 clones, about 91% of them detected once, and about 4.8% sits in the top ten. Trimming cost V 6 bases and J 5 bases, with 8 bases left between them. This CDR3 is built from 11 residues. Per germline, CDR1 SGHKS and CDR2 YYEKEE (reference sequence). V is TRBV5-5 and J is TRBJ1-1; no clear D. The receptor comes from a woman aged 40 to 55 with acute or convalescent COVID-19. Sample: peripheral blood. CDR3 DNA: TGTGCCAGCACACCGGGGACTGAAGCTTTCTTT. Translating gives CASTPGTEAFF.